Below, one TCR beta chain is given with its context. Germline V lookup: CDR1 DFQATT, CDR2 SNEGSKA (reference sequence). Between the trimmed V and J ends, which lost 6 bases and 3 bases, there was a span of 21 bases. This CDR3 comprises 16 residues. TCRdb ran MiXCR on the RT-PCR reads and lists one entry per CDR3 protein. Of around 700,000 distinct CDR3 sequences listed, approximately 15% are singletons. The chain employs TRBV20-1 and TRBJ2-1; D tentatively fits TRBD1 or TRBD2 (5 bases each). The sequence was collected from a female donor in good health, serving as a healthy control. The sequenced sample consisted of memory CD4+ T cells from blood. The CDR3, as DNA: TGCAGTGCCTACGAGGGTATAGCAGGGAACTACAATGAGCAGTTCTTC. Translation: CSAYEGIAGNYNEQFF.